This passage covers 12 T cell receptor beta chains from one sample sequenced in a study of CD8 T cells in ankylosing spondylitis. In TCRdb, the 5' RACE reads were re-called with MiXCR into one record per CDR3 protein. The top ten clones hold nearly 7% of a sample with hundreds of thousands of distinct CDR3 sequences, around 9.1% of them seen once. The sequenced material came from blood, either unsorted or a sorted T cell fraction (not recorded which). Every receptor here comes from a male donor with ankylosing spondylitis or in good health (not recorded which).

This clonotype has at least ten counts. At one end the junction does not follow the germline gene, possibly because of a read error. The chain is built from TRBV10-3 and TRBJ2-2; D is perhaps TRBD1 (6 bases). This CDR3 contains 16 residues. Germline V gene lookup returns CDR1 ENHRY and CDR2 SYGVKD. CDR3 nucleotide sequence: TGTGCCATCAGGGAGTCCGGGACACCGAACACCGGGGAGCTGTTTTTT. It specifies CAIRESGTPNTGELFF.

This clonotype showed up many times. The chain carries TRBV7-2 and TRBJ2-7; 12 bases are a match to TRBD1. The CDR3 length is 15 residues. CDR1 SGHTA and CDR2 FQGNSA come from the germline V gene. V shed 5 bases, J shed 6 bases, and the junction held 8 bases outside the gene matches. The CDR3: CASSTTGTGGIEQYF. CDR3 bases: TGTGCCAGCAGCACTACCGGGACAGGGGGCATCGAGCAGTACTTC.

This clonotype was observed a handful of times. CDR3 DNA: TGCAGTGCTATCGGAGGGACTAGCGGCGTAGATACGCAGTATTTT. Its translation: CSAIGGTSGVDTQYF. This rearrangement joins TRBV20-1 to TRBJ2-3, with 11 nucleotides matching TRBD2. Germline CDR1 and CDR2: DFQATT and SNEGSKA (reference sequence). With V trimmed by 4 bases and J by 5 bases, 8 bases remained unmatched. The CDR3 covers 15 residues.

This clonotype was seen only a few times. V usage is TRBV28 and J usage is TRBJ2-7; 7 bases match TRBD1. CDR3 size: 14 residues. Trimming removed 3 bases from V and 2 bases from J; junction bases left unmatched: 4. Germline V gene lookup returns CDR1 MDHEN and CDR2 SYDVKM. The DNA for the CDR3 is TGTGCCAGCAGTTTGGGTGGGACAGCCTACGAGCAGTACTTC. Translation gives CASSLGGTAYEQYF.

This clonotype was recorded many times. This chain links TRBV6-5 with TRBJ2-7; either TRBD1 or TRBD2 may supply D (5 bases each). Germline V gives CDR1 MNHEY, CDR2 SVGAGI. There are 14 residues in the CDR3. The V and J ends lost 2 bases and 9 bases respectively, with 17 bases between them. The CDR3 DNA reads as TGTGCCAGCAGTTACCGAAGGGACGGGACGGGGCAGTACTTC. Translated, it gives CASSYRRDGTGQYF.

In its sample, this clonotype was seen a few times. The rearrangement uses TRBV7-2 and TRBJ2-3; no definite D call. V was cut by 6 bases and J by 7 bases, with 8 bases left in between. Germline values: CDR1 SGHTA, CDR2 FQGNSA. The CDR3 sequence is 11 residues long. The CDR3 loop is CASSIRHTQYF. As DNA, the CDR3 is TGTGCCAGCAGTATTAGGCATACGCAGTATTTT.

This clonotype was observed many times. The genes are TRBV12-3 or TRBV12-4 and TRBJ2-2, with D possibly matching TRBD2 (5 bases). V lost 2 bases, J lost 4 bases, and 5 bases lay in between. The CDR3 loop spans 13 amino acids. CDR3 loop: CASSLRGTGELFF. In DNA form, the CDR3 reads TGTGCCAGCAGTTTACGGGGCACCGGGGAGCTGTTTTTT.

This clonotype was counted many times. The V and J genes are TRBV6-1 and TRBJ1-5; no clear D gene. Per the germline V gene, CDR1 is MNHNS and CDR2 is SASEGT. The CDR3 consists of 12 residues. V dropped 1 base and J dropped 7 bases, with 5 bases sitting between them. The CDR3, as DNA: TGTGCCAGCAGTGAAGGAAGGCAGCCCCAGCATTTT. Protein: CASSEGRQPQHF.

The rearrangement links TRBV28 to TRBJ2-3; 7 nucleotides agree with TRBD2. The germline V gene encodes CDR1 MDHEN and CDR2 SYDVKM. The CDR3 loop spans 14 amino acids. The junction had 7 bases not matched to a gene; V was cut back by 7 bases and J by 3 bases. The CDR3 nucleotides are TGTGCCAGCACCTACGGGGGGAGGACAGATACGCAGTATTTT. Protein sequence: CASTYGGRTDTQYF.

This sequence joins TRBV3-1 and TRBJ2-1; D is ambiguous. Germline CDR1 LGHDT, CDR2 YNNKEL (reference sequence). Trimming shortened V by 1 base and J by 0 bases, and 10 bases separated the two germline ends. The CDR3 runs 16 residues. Written as DNA, the CDR3 is TGTGCCAGCAGCCAAGGGGCGGCAGTCTCCTACAATGAGCAGTTCTTC. This translates into CASSQGAAVSYNEQFF.

This clonotype occurred a few times. V gene TRBV27 combines with J gene TRBJ2-5, with D perhaps matching TRBD2 (6 bases). The CDR3 covers 14 residues. Germline lookup yields CDR1 MNHEY and CDR2 SMNVEV (reference sequence). V lost 6 bases and J 4 bases, leaving 15 bases between the germline ends. CDR3 residues: CASSPGVWRETQYF. CDR3 sequence (DNA): TGTGCCAGCAGCCCGGGAGTCTGGAGAGAGACCCAGTACTTC.

Ten or more counts support this clonotype. V is TRBV12-3 or TRBV12-4 and J is TRBJ1-2; D not resolved. V was pared by 6 bases and J by 2 bases, with 10 bases between. There are 13 residues in the CDR3. The CDR3 DNA sequence: TGTGCCAGCAGACTGGACGGAAACTATGGCTACACCTTC. Encoded protein: CASRLDGNYGYTF.